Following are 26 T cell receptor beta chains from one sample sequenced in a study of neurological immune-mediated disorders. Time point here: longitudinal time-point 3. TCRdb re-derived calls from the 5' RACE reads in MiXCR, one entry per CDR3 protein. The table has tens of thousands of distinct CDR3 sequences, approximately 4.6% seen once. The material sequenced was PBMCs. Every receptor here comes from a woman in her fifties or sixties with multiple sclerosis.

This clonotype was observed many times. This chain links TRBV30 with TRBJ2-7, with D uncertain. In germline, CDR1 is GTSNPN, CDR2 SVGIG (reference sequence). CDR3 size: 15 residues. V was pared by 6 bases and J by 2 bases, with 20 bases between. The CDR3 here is CACLILALTPYEQYF. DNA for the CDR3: TGTGCCTGCCTCATTTTAGCCCTCACCCCCTACGAGCAGTACTTC.

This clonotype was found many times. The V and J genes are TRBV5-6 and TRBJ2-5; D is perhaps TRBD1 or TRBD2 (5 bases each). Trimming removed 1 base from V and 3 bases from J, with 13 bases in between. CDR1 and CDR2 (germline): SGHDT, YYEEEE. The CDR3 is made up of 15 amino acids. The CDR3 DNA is TGTGCCAGCAGCTTGAAGGGACCTCAAGAAGAGACCCAGTACTTC. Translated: CASSLKGPQEETQYF. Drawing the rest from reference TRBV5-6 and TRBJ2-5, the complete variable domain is DAGVTQSPTHLIKTRGQQVTLRCSPKSGHDTVSWYQQALGQGPQFIFQYYEEEERQRGNFPDRFSGHQFPNYSSELNVNALLLGDSALYLCASSLKGPQEETQYFGPGTRLLVL.

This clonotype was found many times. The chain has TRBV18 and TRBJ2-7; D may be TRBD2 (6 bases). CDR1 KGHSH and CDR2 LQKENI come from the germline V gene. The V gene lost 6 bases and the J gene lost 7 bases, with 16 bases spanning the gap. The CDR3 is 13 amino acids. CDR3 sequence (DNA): TGTGCCAGCTCCCCCGACAACCGGGGGGAGCAGTACTTC. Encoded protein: CASSPDNRGEQYF.

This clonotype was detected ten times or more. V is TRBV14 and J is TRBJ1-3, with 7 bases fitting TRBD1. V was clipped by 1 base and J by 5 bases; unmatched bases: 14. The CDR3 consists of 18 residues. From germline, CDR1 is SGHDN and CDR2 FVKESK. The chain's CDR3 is CASSQGWNRWDSRNTIYF. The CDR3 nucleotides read TGTGCCAGCAGCCAAGGTTGGAACCGGTGGGACAGCAGAAACACCATATATTTT. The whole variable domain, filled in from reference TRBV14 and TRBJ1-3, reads EAGVTQFPSHSVIEKGQTVTLRCDPISGHDNLYWYRRVMGKEIKFLLHFVKESKQDESGMPNNRFLAERTGGTYSTLKVQPAELEDSGVYFCASSQGWNRWDSRNTIYFGEGSWLTVV.

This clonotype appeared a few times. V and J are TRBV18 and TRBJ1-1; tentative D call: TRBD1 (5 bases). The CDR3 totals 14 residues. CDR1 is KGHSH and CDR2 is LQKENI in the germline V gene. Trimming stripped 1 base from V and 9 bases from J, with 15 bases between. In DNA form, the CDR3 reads TGTGCCAGCTCACCACGAGGGGAGGGGTTGAAAGCTTTCTTT. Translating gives CASSPRGEGLKAFF.

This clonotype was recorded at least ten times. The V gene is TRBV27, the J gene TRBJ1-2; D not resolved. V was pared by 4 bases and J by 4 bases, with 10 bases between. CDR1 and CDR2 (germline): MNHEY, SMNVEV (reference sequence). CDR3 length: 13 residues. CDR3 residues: CASSSHGSYGYTF. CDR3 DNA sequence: TGTGCCAGCAGTTCTCACGGGTCCTATGGCTACACCTTC.

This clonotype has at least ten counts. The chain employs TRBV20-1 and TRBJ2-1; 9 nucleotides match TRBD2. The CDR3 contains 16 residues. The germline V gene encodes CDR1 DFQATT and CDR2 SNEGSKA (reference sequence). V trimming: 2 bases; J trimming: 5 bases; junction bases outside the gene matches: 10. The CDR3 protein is CSARSSGGRFNNEQFF. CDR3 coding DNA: TGCAGTGCTAGATCCAGCGGGGGGAGATTCAACAATGAGCAGTTCTTC.

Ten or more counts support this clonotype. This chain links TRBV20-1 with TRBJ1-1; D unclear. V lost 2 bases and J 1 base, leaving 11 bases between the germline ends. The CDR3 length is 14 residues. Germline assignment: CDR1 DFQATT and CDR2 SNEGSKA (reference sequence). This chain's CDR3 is CSARHRIKNTEAFF. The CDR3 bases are TGCAGTGCTAGACACCGGATAAAGAACACTGAAGCTTTCTTT.

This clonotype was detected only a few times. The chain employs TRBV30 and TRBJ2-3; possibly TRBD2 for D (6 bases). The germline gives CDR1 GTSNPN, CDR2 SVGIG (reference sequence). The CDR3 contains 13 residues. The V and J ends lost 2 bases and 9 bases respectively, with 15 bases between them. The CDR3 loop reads CAWSRVADLTQYF. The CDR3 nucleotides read TGTGCCTGGAGTCGGGTAGCGGACTTAACGCAGTATTTT.

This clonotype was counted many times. The DNA for the CDR3 is TGCAGTGCGAAGGAGGAGAAAAATCAGCCCCAGCATTTT. Its translation: CSAKEEKNQPQHF. This chain links TRBV20-1 with TRBJ1-5; D is unclear. CDR3 length: 13 amino acids. The germline V and J ends were trimmed by 6 bases and 4 bases, with 13 bases remaining between them. Germline V gene lookup returns CDR1 DFQATT and CDR2 SNEGSKA (reference sequence).

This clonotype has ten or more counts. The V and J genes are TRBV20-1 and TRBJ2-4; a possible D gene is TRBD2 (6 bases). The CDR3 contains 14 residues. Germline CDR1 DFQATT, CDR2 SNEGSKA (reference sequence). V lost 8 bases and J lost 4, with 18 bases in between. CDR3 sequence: CSSTNPAGKNIQYF. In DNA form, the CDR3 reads TGCAGTTCGACAAATCCGGCGGGGAAAAACATTCAGTACTTC.

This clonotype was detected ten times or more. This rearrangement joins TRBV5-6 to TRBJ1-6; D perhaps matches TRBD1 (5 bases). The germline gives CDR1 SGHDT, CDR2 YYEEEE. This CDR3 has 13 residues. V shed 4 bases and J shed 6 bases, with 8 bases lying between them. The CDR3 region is CASSKGRNSPLHF. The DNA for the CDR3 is TGTGCCAGCAGCAAGGGACGTAATTCACCCCTCCACTTT. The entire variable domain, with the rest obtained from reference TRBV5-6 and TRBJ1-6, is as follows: DAGVTQSPTHLIKTRGQQVTLRCSPKSGHDTVSWYQQALGQGPQFIFQYYEEEERQRGNFPDRFSGHQFPNYSSELNVNALLLGDSALYLCASSKGRNSPLHFGNGTRLTVT.

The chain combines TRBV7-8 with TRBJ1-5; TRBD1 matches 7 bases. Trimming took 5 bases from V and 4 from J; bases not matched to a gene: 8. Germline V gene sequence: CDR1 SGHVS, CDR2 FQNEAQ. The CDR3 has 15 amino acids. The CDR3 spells CASSARQGGNQPQHF. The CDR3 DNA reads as TGTGCCAGCAGCGCCCGACAGGGCGGGAATCAGCCCCAGCATTTT.

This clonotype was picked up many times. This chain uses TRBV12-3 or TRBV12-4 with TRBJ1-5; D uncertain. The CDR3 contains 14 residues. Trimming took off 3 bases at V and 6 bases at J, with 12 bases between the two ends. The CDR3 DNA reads TGTGCCAGCAGTTTTCGAGGGTCTAGTCAGCCCCAGCATTTT. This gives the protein CASSFRGSSQPQHF.

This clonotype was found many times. The CDR3 coding sequence is TGCGCCAGCAGCTTCGCTGGGGAGCCCTACGAGCAGTACTTC. Translating it yields CASSFAGEPYEQYF. This chain joins TRBV5-1 and TRBJ2-7, with a possible D match to TRBD2 (5 bases). Trimming cost V 2 bases and J 2 bases, with 11 bases left between them. Germline CDR1 SGHRS, CDR2 YFSETQ. CDR3 length: 14 amino acids.

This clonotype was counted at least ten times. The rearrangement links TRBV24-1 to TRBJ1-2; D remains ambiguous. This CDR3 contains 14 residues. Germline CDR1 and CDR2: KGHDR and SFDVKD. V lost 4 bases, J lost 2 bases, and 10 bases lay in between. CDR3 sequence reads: CATSEAGVNYGYTF. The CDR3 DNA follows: TGTGCCACCAGTGAAGCGGGAGTCAACTATGGCTACACCTTC.

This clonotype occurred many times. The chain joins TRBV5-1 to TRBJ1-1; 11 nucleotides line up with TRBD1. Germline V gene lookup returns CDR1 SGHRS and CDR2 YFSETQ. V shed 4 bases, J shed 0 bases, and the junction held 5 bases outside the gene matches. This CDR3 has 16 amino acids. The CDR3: CASSPGTGGMNTEAFF. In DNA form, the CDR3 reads TGCGCCAGCAGCCCAGGGACAGGGGGAATGAACACTGAAGCTTTCTTT.

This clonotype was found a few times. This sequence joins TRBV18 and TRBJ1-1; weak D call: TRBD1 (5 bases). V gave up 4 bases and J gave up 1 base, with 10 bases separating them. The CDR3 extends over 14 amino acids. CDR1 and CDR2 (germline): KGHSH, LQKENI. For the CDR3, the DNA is TGTGCCAGCTCACTCCGACAGTCGAACACTGAAGCTTTCTTT. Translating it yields CASSLRQSNTEAFF.

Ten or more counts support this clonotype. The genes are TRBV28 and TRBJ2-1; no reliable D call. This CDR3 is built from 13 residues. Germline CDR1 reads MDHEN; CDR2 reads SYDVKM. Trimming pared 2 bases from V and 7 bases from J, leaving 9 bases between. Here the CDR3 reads CASSLVVLNEQFF. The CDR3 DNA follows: TGTGCCAGCAGTTTAGTCGTATTGAATGAGCAGTTCTTC.

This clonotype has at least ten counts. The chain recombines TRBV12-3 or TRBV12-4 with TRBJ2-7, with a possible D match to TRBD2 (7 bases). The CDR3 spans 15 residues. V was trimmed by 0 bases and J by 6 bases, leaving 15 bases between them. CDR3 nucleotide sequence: TGTGCCAGCAGTTTAGCGGGGGGGCAAATCCCCGAGCAGTACTTC. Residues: CASSLAGGQIPEQYF.

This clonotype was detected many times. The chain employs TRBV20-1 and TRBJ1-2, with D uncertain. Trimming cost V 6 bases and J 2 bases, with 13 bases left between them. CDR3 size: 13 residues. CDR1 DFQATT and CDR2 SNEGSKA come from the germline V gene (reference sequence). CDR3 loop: CSAIADGNYGYTF. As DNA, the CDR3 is TGCAGTGCCATAGCAGACGGGAACTATGGCTACACCTTC.

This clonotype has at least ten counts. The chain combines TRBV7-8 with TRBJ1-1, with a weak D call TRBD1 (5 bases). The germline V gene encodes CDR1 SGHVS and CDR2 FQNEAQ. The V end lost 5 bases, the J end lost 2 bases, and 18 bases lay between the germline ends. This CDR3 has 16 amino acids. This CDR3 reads CASSPRSGTGNTEAFF. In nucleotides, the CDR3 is TGTGCCAGCAGCCCCCGATCCGGGACGGGAAACACTGAAGCTTTCTTT.

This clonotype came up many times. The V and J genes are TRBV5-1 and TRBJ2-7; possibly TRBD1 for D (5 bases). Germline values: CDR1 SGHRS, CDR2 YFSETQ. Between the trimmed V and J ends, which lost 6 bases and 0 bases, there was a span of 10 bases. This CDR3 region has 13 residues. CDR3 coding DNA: TGCGCCAGCAACGCCGACAGCTCCTACGAGCAGTACTTC. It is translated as CASNADSSYEQYF.

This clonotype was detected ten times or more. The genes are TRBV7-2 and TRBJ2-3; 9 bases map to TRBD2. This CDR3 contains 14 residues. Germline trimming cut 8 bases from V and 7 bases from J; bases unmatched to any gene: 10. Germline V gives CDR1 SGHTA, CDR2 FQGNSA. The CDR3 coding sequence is TGTGCCAGCGCCCCGGCGGGGGGGCCTTATACGCAGTATTTT. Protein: CASAPAGGPYTQYF. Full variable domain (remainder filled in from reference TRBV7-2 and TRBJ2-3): GAGVSQSPSNKVTEKGKDVELRCDPISGHTALYWYRQSLGQGLEFLIYFQGNSAPDKSGLPSDRFSAERTGGSVSTLTIQRTQQEDSAVYLCASAPAGGPYTQYFGPGTRLTVL.

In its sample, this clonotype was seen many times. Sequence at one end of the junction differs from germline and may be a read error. Written as DNA, the CDR3 is TGTGCCAGCAGCTTAGGGACAGGGGCCGCCTTC. Residues: CASSLGTGAAF. The chain has TRBV7-9 and TRBJ1-2, with 9 bases lining up with TRBD1. The CDR3 has 11 amino acids. CDR1 and CDR2 (germline): SEHNR, FQNEAQ (reference sequence). The whole variable domain, filled in from reference TRBV7-9 and TRBJ1-2, reads DTGVSQNPRHKITKRGQNVTFRCDPISEHNRLYWYRQTLGQGPEFLTYFQNEAQLEKSRLLSDRFSAERPKGSFSTLEIQRTEQGDSAMYLCASSLGTGAAFGSGTRLTVV.

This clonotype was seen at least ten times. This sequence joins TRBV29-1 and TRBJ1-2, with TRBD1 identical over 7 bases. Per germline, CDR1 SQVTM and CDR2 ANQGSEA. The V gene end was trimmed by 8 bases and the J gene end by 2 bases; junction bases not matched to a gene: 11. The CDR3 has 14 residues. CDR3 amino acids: CSTEGAGPNYGYTF. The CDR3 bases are TGCAGCACCGAGGGGGCAGGGCCGAACTATGGCTACACCTTC.